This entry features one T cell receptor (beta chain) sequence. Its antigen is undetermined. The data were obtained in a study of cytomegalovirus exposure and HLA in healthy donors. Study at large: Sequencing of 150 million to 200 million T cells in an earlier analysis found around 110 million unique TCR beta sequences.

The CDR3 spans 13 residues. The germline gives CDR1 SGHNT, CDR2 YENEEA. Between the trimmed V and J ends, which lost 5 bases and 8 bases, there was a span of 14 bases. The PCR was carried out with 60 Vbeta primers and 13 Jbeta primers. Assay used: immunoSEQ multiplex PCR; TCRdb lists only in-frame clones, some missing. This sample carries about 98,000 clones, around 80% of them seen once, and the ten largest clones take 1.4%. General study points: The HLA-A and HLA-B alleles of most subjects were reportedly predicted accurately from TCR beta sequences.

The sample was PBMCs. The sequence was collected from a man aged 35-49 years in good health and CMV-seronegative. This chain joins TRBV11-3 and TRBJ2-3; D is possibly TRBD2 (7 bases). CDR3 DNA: TGTGCCAGCAGCCCAGTCGGGGGGCGTACGCAGTATTTT. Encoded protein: CASSPVGGRTQYF.